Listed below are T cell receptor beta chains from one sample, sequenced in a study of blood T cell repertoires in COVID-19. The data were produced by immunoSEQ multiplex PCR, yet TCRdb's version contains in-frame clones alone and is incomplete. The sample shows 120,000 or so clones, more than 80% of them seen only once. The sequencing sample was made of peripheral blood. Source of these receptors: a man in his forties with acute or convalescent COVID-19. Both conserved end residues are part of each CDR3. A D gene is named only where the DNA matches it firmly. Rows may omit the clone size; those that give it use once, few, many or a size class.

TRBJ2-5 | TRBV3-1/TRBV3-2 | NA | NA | TGTGCCAGCAGCCAAGCGGAAGAGACCCAGTACTTC | CASSQAEETQYF
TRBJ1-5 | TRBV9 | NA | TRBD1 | TGTGCCAGCAGCGCTACTGGGACAGGGAATCAGCCCCAGCATTTT | CASSATGTGNQPQHF
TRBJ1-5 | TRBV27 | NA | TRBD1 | TGTGCCAGCAGTCTATCGGCAGGGGGCGGTCAGCCCCAGCATTTT | CASSLSAGGGQPQHF
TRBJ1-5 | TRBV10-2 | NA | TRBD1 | TGCGCCAGCAGGGACAGGGTGAATCAGCCCCAGCATTTT | CASRDRVNQPQHF
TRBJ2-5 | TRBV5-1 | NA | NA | TGCGCCAGCAGCGCGGACAGTTTCGAGACCCAGTACTTC | CASSADSFETQYF
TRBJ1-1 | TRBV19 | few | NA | TGTGCCAGTAGTATTGGTCTAGGGAGAACTGGTGAAGCTTTCTTT | CASSIGLGRTGEAFF
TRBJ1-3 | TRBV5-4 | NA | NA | TGTGCCAGCAGCTTGTCCAGCTCTGGAAACACCATATATTTT | CASSLSSSGNTIYF
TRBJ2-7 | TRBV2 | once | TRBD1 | TGTGCCAGCAGTTACGACAGGGGTGTTAGGTCCTACGAGCAGTACTTC | CASSYDRGVRSYEQYF
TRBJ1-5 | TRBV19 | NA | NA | TGTGCCAGTAGCCCCCGCGGGGGCAGCAATCAGCCCCAGCATTTT | CASSPRGGSNQPQHF
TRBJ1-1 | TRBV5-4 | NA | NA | TGTGCCAGCAGCTCCGACCGGGGTCCACTGGATGAAGCTTTCTTT | CASSSDRGPLDEAFF
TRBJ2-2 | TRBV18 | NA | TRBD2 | TGTGCCAGCTCACGGGGACTATCCTACACCGGGGAGCTGTTTTTT | CASSRGLSYTGELFF
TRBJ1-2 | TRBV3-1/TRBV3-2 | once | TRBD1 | TGTGCCAGCAGCCGTAGACAGGGGGCCTATGGCTACACCTTC | CASSRRQGAYGYTF
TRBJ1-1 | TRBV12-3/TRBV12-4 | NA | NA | TGTGCCAGCAGTTACACGGCCGGGGACATCTATTTCTTT | CASSYTAGDIYFF
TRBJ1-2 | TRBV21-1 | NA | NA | TGTGCCAGCGCTATCCCTAGAAAAGACTATGGCTACACCTTC | CASAIPRKDYGYTF
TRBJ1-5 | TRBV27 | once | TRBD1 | TGTGCCAGCAGCCCGACAGGGAGCAATCAGCCCCAGCATTTT | CASSPTGSNQPQHF
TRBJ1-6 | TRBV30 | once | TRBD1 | TGTGCCTGGAGGGGGACAGGGAATTCACCCCTCCACTTT | CAWRGTGNSPLHF
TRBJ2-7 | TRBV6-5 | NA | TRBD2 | TGTGCCAGCAGTCCCGGGACTAGCGGTTACGAGCAGTACTTC | CASSPGTSGYEQYF
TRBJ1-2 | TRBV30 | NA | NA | TGTGCCTGGAGTGGGATCGGGGGCTACACCTTC | CAWSGIGGYTF
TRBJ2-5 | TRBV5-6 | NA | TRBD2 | TGTGCCAGCAGCTCAGCGGGAGCGTCCGAGACCCAGTACTTC | CASSSAGASETQYF
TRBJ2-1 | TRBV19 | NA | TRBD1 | TGTGCCAGTGGGCAGGACAGGGACTCCTACAATGAGCAGTTCTTC | CASGQDRDSYNEQFF
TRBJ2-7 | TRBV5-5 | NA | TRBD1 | TGTGCCAGCAGCTTGTTCACTACAGGGGGCTACGAGCAGTACTTC | CASSLFTTGGYEQYF
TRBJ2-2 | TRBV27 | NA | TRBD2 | TGTGCCAGCAGTCCCCGGGGGGGGAACACCGGGGAGCTGTTTTTT | CASSPRGGNTGELFF
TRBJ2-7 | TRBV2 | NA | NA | TGTGCCAGCCGGGACTTACACGAGCAGTACTTC | CASRDLHEQYF
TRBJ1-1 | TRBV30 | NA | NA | TGTGCCTGGAGTGATGGGGGGTTTGCCACTGAAGCTTTCTTT | CAWSDGGFATEAFF
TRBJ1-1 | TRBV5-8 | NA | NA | TGTGCCAGCCCGTCCGTAGCACCCCTAAGACAGCGGGTGAACACTGAAGCTTTCTTT | CASPSVAPLRQRVNTEAFF
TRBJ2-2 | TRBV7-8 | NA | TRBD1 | TGTGCCAGCAGCGCGGACAGGGTAAACACCGGGGAGCTGTTTTTT | CASSADRVNTGELFF
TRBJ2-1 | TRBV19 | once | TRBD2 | TGTGCCAGTATAGGTCCCAGCGGGGGCCTAAACAATGAGCAGTTCTTC | CASIGPSGGLNNEQFF
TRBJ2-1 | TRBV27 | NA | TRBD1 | TGTGCCAGCATCTCCGGGACAGGGGGCTTAGATGAGCAGTTCTTC | CASISGTGGLDEQFF
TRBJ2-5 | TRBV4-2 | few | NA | TGTGCCAGCAGCAGGACAGTTCAAGAGACCCAGTACTTC | CASSRTVQETQYF
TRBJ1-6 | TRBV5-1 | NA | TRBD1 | TGCGCCAGCAGCCCGGGACAGGGGCAGGGTTCACCCCTCCACTTT | CASSPGQGQGSPLHF
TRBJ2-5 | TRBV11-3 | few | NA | TGTGCCAGCAGCTTTTCCTCAGCGGAGACCCAGTACTTC | CASSFSSAETQYF
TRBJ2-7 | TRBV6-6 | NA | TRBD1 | TGTGCCAGCAGTTATCGTGACGGGACAGGAGAACAGTACTTC | CASSYRDGTGEQYF
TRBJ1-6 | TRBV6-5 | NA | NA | TGTGCCAGCAGCACCGACTGGGTCGGTAATTCACCCCTCCACTTT | CASSTDWVGNSPLHF
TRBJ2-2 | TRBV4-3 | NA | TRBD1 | TGCGCCAGCAGCTGGGACAGGGAAAGGGGCGGGGAGCTGTTTTTT | CASSWDRERGGELFF
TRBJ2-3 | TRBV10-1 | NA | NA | TGCGCCAGCAGTGAACTCGGGGTTGCAGATACGCAGTATTTT | CASSELGVADTQYF
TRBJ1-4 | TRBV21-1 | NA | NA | TGTGCCAGCAGCAAACTGCACAGGGAGGGGGAAAAACTGTTTTTT | CASSKLHREGEKLFF
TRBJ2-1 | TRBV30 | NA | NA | TGTGCCCGTGGAACTCCTAGGGGGGGCAGGTACAATGAGCAGTTCTTC | CARGTPRGGRYNEQFF
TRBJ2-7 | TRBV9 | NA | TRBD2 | TGTGCCAGCAGCGCCGGACTAGCGGGGTTTACCTCCTACGAGCAGTACTTC | CASSAGLAGFTSYEQYF
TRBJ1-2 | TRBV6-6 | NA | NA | TGTGCCAGCAGTTACTCTGGGACTCAGACCTATGGCTACACCTTC | CASSYSGTQTYGYTF
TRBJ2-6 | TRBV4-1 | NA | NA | TGCGCCAGCAGCCAAGGTAGGGGGTCTGGGGCCAACGTCCTGACTTTC | CASSQGRGSGANVLTF
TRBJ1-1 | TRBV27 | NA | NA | TGTGCCAGCAGTTATCCGGGAGGGACTGAAGCTTTCTTT | CASSYPGGTEAFF